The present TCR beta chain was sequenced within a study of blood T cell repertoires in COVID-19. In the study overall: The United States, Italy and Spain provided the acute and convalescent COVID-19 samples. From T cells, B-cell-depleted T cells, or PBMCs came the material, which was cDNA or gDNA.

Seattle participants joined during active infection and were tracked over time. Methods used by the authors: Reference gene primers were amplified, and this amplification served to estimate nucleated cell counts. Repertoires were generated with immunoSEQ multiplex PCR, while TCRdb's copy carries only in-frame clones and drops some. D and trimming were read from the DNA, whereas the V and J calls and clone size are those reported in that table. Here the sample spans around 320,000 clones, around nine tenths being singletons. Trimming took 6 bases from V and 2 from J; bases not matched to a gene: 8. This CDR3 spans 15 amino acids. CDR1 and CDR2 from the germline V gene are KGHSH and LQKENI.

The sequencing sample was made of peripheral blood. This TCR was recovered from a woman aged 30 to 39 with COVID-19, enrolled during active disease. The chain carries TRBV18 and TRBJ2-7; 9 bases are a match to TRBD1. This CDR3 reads CASSPPDRGAYEQYF. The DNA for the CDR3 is TGTGCCAGCTCTCCTCCGGACAGGGGTGCCTACGAGCAGTACTTC. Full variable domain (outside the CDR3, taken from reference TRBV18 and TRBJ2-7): NAGVMQNPRHLVRRRGQEARLRCSPMKGHSHVYWYRQLPEEGLKFMVYLQKENIIDESGMPKERFSAEFPKEGPSILRIQQVVRGDSAAYFCASSPPDRGAYEQYFGPGTRLTVT.